These 32 T cell receptor beta chains came from one sample sequenced in a study of blood T cell repertoires in COVID-19. Assay used: immunoSEQ multiplex PCR; TCRdb lists only in-frame clones, some missing. The table lists 150,000 or so clones, roughly 90% of them singletons, with about 4.1% in the top ten. The sequenced material came from PBMCs or T cells enriched from blood (not recorded which). Source of these receptors: a woman in her forties who had been exposed to COVID-19.

This chain connects TRBV5-1 to TRBJ1-1; D remains ambiguous. Germline assignment: CDR1 SGHRS and CDR2 YFSETQ. Trimming removed 4 bases from V and 4 bases from J, with 11 bases in between. The CDR3 sequence is 13 residues long. The CDR3 DNA reads as TGCGCCAGCAGCCCTCCGACATTCACTGAAGCTTTCTTT. Translated, it gives CASSPPTFTEAFF.

The V gene is TRBV5-5, the J gene TRBJ2-1; 7 nucleotides agree with TRBD1. The CDR3 length is 16 residues. J gave up 9 bases and V 3 bases, and 15 bases lay outside the gene matches. The germline CDR1 and CDR2 sequences are SGHKS and YYEKEE (reference sequence). The CDR3, as DNA: TGTGCCAGCAGCTCAGATGACAGGGCCGTCGTTGGTGAGCAGTTCTTC. This codes for CASSSDDRAVVGEQFF.

V gene TRBV7-2 combines with J gene TRBJ1-3; 7 bases fit TRBD1. V lost 1 base, J lost 0 bases, and 6 bases stayed unmatched. The CDR3 runs to 17 residues. Germline V gene lookup returns CDR1 SGHTA and CDR2 FQGNSA. Written as DNA, the CDR3 is TGTGCCAGCAGCTTAGGAGGGGGCAGGAGCTCTGGAAACACCATATATTTT. Its protein is CASSLGGGRSSGNTIYF.

The chain combines TRBV28 with TRBJ1-3; 7 nucleotides match TRBD1. The CDR3 contains 16 residues. The germline V gene has CDR1 MDHEN and CDR2 SYDVKM. Trimming at V came to 4 bases and at J to 0 bases, leaving 6 bases not matched to a gene. This CDR3 is CASSWPTGSSGNTIYF. CDR3 DNA: TGTGCCAGCAGTTGGCCGACAGGGTCCTCTGGAAACACCATATATTTT.

The chain uses TRBV19 and TRBJ1-5; 9 bases align to TRBD1. The CDR3 is 15 residues long. Germline CDR1 LNHDA, CDR2 SQIVND (reference sequence). The V and J ends lost 6 bases and 4 bases, in that order; junction bases with no gene match: 7. Here the CDR3 DNA reads TGTGCCAGTAGCCCCGGGACAGGGTGGAATCAGCCCCAGCATTTT. Encoded protein: CASSPGTGWNQPQHF.

The sample holds a few counts of this clone. The genes are TRBV2 and TRBJ2-3; 8 bases are a match to TRBD2. V shed 0 bases and J 4 bases; nucleotides not matched to a gene: 12. Germline V gives CDR1 SNHLY, CDR2 FYNNEI. This CDR3 is 18 amino acids long. The CDR3 region is CASSEAGAGGLPPDTQYF. The CDR3 DNA is TGTGCCAGCAGTGAAGCGGGGGCGGGGGGCCTCCCCCCAGATACGCAGTATTTT.

The chain carries TRBV28 and TRBJ1-1; TRBD1 aligns across 9 bases. J was trimmed by 2 bases and V by 9 bases; bases with no gene match: 10. CDR3 size: 15 residues. The germline V gene has CDR1 MDHEN and CDR2 SYDVKM. DNA for the CDR3: TGTGCCAGTACAGGGGGCATACAGGTTAACACTGAAGCTTTCTTT. It is translated as CASTGGIQVNTEAFF.

The V and J genes are TRBV19 and TRBJ1-3, with D unresolved. This CDR3 comprises 15 residues. Trimming shortened V by 5 bases and J by 0 bases, and 11 bases separated the two germline ends. The V gene's germline CDR1 is LNHDA and CDR2 SQIVND (reference sequence). CDR3 sequence (DNA): TGTGCCAGTAGTCCAACAGTCTCCTCTGGAAACACCATATATTTT. Translated: CASSPTVSSGNTIYF.

This rearrangement joins TRBV19 to TRBJ2-1, with 7 bases aligning to TRBD2. This CDR3 comprises 14 residues. The germline V gene has CDR1 LNHDA and CDR2 SQIVND (reference sequence). V lost 5 bases and J lost 4; bases outside the gene matches: 5. The CDR3: CASSPQGGYNEQFF. The CDR3 nucleotides are TGTGCCAGTAGTCCCCAGGGAGGGTACAATGAGCAGTTCTTC.

The V call is TRBV6-2 or TRBV6-3, the J call TRBJ1-5; D ambiguous. V was trimmed by 2 bases and J by 7 bases, leaving 6 bases between them. CDR3 length equals 12 residues. Germline V gene lookup returns CDR1 MNHEY and CDR2 SVGEGT. The CDR3 DNA sequence: TGTGCCAGCAGTTACACAAAACAGCCCCAGCATTTT. Translating it yields CASSYTKQPQHF.

V is TRBV4-3 and J is TRBJ2-1; a weak D match, TRBD2 (6 bases). The CDR3 is made up of 18 amino acids. Between the trimmed V and J ends, which lost 0 bases and 8 bases, there was a span of 23 bases. Germline-derived CDR1 and CDR2 are LGHNA and YSLEER. CDR3 bases: TGCGCCAGCAGCCAAGAGGGGGTAGGCATTCGGGGGTTAGATGAGCAGTTCTTC. Its translation is CASSQEGVGIRGLDEQFF.

The V gene is TRBV9, the J gene TRBJ2-3, with TRBD2 matching 14 bases. The CDR3 has 15 amino acids. The V gene end was trimmed by 3 bases and the J gene end by 5 bases; junction bases not matched to a gene: 2. Germline V gene data show CDR1 as SGDLS and CDR2 as YYNGEE. The CDR3 reads CASSEGLAGVDTQYF. The CDR3 nucleotides read TGTGCCAGCAGCGAGGGACTAGCGGGGGTAGATACGCAGTATTTT.

This clone was counted a few times. The chain recombines TRBV7-9 with TRBJ2-3, with 9 bases that match TRBD2. V trimming: 5 bases; J trimming: 2 bases; junction bases outside the gene matches: 8. Per the germline V gene, CDR1 is SEHNR and CDR2 is FQNEAQ (reference sequence). The CDR3 spans 16 residues. The CDR3 sequence is CASSPRTSGLTDTQYF. DNA for the CDR3: TGTGCCAGCAGCCCCCGAACTAGCGGGCTCACAGATACGCAGTATTTT. The full variable domain, its missing parts supplied by reference TRBV7-9 and TRBJ2-3, is DTGVSQNPRHKITKRGQNVTFRCDPISEHNRLYWYRQTLGQGPEFLTYFQNEAQLEKSRLLSDRFSAERPKGSFSTLEIQRTEQGDSAMYLCASSPRTSGLTDTQYFGPGTRLTVL.

This chain uses TRBV5-1 with TRBJ1-5; TRBD1 is a possible D gene (5 bases). The germline V gene encodes CDR1 SGHRS and CDR2 YFSETQ. This CDR3 region has 14 residues. Trimming cost V 7 bases and J 1 base, with 12 bases left between them. The CDR3 DNA reads as TGCGCCAGCTCCGAAGGGGTCAGCAATCAGCCCCAGCATTTT. Protein product: CASSEGVSNQPQHF.

This chain links TRBV2 with TRBJ2-3, with TRBD1 as a possible D gene (6 bases). Germline CDR1 and CDR2: SNHLY and FYNNEI. The CDR3 totals 15 residues. Trimming shortened V by 6 bases and J by 1 base, and 14 bases separated the two germline ends. CDR3: CASSETGYRTDTQYF. CDR3 nucleotides: TGTGCCAGCAGCGAGACAGGCTACCGCACAGATACGCAGTATTTT.

This chain uses TRBV6-4 with TRBJ2-7; 9 nucleotides line up with TRBD2. The CDR3 is made up of 13 amino acids. Germline CDR1 MRHNA, CDR2 SNTAGT. V shed 5 bases and J 4 bases; nucleotides not matched to a gene: 3. This CDR3 is CASSRLAGYEQYF. DNA for the CDR3: TGTGCCAGCAGTAGGCTAGCGGGGTACGAGCAGTACTTC.

This clone showed up just once. The chain uses TRBV7-9 and TRBJ2-7, with D possibly TRBD1 on 6 matching bases. Per the germline V gene, CDR1 is SEHNR and CDR2 is FQNEAQ (reference sequence). The CDR3 loop spans 14 amino acids. The ends were cut back, 3 bases at V and 5 bases at J, with 14 bases in the middle. The CDR3 here is CASSLGQTLDEQYF. The DNA of the CDR3 is TGTGCCAGCAGCTTGGGACAAACCTTGGACGAGCAGTACTTC.

The CDR3 is CASRGRGRTGEQFF. The CDR3 DNA is TGTGCCAGCAGGGGGAGGGGACGAACGGGTGAGCAGTTCTTC. The chain recombines TRBV25-1 with TRBJ2-1, with 7 bases identical to TRBD2. CDR1 is MGHDK, CDR2 SYGVNS, per germline. The CDR3 covers 14 residues. V lost 6 bases to trimming and J lost 9 bases; unmatched junction nucleotides: 11.

The rearrangement uses TRBV4-1 and TRBJ1-4, with TRBD1 identical over 8 bases. V dropped 5 bases and J dropped 7; count of bases not matched to a gene: 9. Germline V gene sequence: CDR1 MGHRA, CDR2 YSYEKL. The CDR3 is 15 amino acids. In DNA, the CDR3 is TGCGCCAGCAGCTTAACAGGGGGAAGGCGTGAAAAACTGTTTTTT. It codes for CASSLTGGRREKLFF.

The J gene is TRBJ2-5, the V gene TRBV7-9, with D possibly TRBD1 on 6 matching bases. V was shortened by 5 bases and J by 2 bases, with 15 bases between the two germline ends. The CDR3 extends over 15 amino acids. Germline V gives CDR1 SEHNR, CDR2 FQNEAQ (reference sequence). For the CDR3, the DNA is TGTGCCAGCAGCACATACCCACAGGGACAAGAGACCCAGTACTTC. This encodes CASSTYPQGQETQYF.

The genes are TRBV27 and TRBJ2-2, with D possibly being TRBD1 (6 bases). The CDR3 loop spans 15 amino acids. Germline assignment: CDR1 MNHEY and CDR2 SMNVEV (reference sequence). Trimming left V 5 bases short and J 1 base short, with 11 bases between. The CDR3 is CASSTGTMNTGELFF. As DNA, the CDR3 is TGTGCCAGCAGTACCGGGACAATGAACACCGGGGAGCTGTTTTTT.

This clone was found once. V usage is TRBV27 and J usage is TRBJ2-7; D is uncertain. CDR3 length: 14 residues. Germline V gene sequence: CDR1 MNHEY, CDR2 SMNVEV (reference sequence). V was cut by 6 bases and J by 1 base, with 13 bases left in between. CDR3 nucleotides: TGTGCCAGCAGCCTCAAGCCCGGTTCCTACGAGCAGTACTTC. Translation: CASSLKPGSYEQYF.

The chain couples TRBV5-1 to TRBJ2-3; the match to TRBD1 covers 10 bases. The V gene end was trimmed by 5 bases and the J gene end by 0 bases; junction bases not matched to a gene: 15. The CDR3 is 19 residues long. Germline CDR1 is SGHRS and CDR2 is YFSETQ. This CDR3 is CASRSTGTGARFSTDTQYF. The CDR3 coding sequence is TGCGCCAGCAGATCTACCGGGACAGGGGCCCGCTTTAGCACAGATACGCAGTATTTT.

The chain joins TRBV5-1 to TRBJ1-1; TRBD1 agrees at 12 bases. The trim removed 4 bases at V and 3 bases at J, leaving 4 bases unmatched. Germline-derived CDR1 and CDR2 are SGHRS and YFSETQ. CDR3 length: 15 residues. Here the CDR3 reads CASSHRDRGHTEAFF. Here the CDR3 DNA reads TGCGCCAGCAGCCACCGGGACAGGGGGCACACTGAAGCTTTCTTT. The full variable domain, with the rest looked up from reference TRBV5-1 and TRBJ1-1, is KAGVTQTPRYLIKTRGQQVTLSCSPISGHRSVSWYQQTPGQGLQFLFEYFSETQRNKGNFPGRFSGRQFSNSRSEMNVSTLELGDSALYLCASSHRDRGHTEAFFGQGTRLTVV.

The chain couples TRBV7-2 to TRBJ2-7; D not resolved. Germline loops: CDR1 SGHTA, CDR2 FQGNSA. CDR3 length: 14 amino acids. V was trimmed by 0 bases and J by 0 bases, leaving 6 bases between them. The CDR3 sequence: CASSLAGNSYEQYF. The CDR3, as DNA: TGTGCCAGCAGCTTAGCGGGCAACTCCTACGAGCAGTACTTC.

A single count supports this clone. Germline is not matched at one junction end, which may reflect a read error. This chain links TRBV18 with TRBJ1-1, with D perhaps TRBD1 (6 bases). The CDR3 sequence is 13 residues long. Germline assignment: CDR1 KGHSH and CDR2 LQKENI. Written as DNA, the CDR3 is TGTGCCAGCTCAAACAGGGAGGGGACTGGAGCTTTCTTT. It encodes CASSNREGTGAFF. The whole variable domain, filled in from reference TRBV18 and TRBJ1-1, reads NAGVMQNPRHLVRRRGQEARLRCSPMKGHSHVYWYRQLPEEGLKFMVYLQKENIIDESGMPKERFSAEFPKEGPSILRIQQVVRGDSAAYFCASSNREGTGAFFGQGTRLTVV.

This chain joins TRBV29-1 and TRBJ1-1; no clear D gene. V shed 6 bases and J shed 7 bases, with 12 bases lying between them. Germline V CDR1 and CDR2: SQVTM, ANQGSEA. The CDR3 length is 11 residues. The DNA for the CDR3 is TGCAGCGTGGCAAGCGGAAGTGAAGCTTTCTTT. Translating gives CSVASGSEAFF.

This sequence joins TRBV15 and TRBJ1-4, with a possible D match to TRBD1 (6 bases). Trimming left V 0 bases short and J 5 bases short, with 13 bases between. The CDR3 has 16 residues. The germline V gene has CDR1 LNHNV and CDR2 YYDKDF (reference sequence). The CDR3 DNA reads TGTGCCACCAGCAGAGATCGCGGGGGGCCCAATGAAAAACTGTTTTTT. Translating it yields CATSRDRGGPNEKLFF.

The chain has TRBV4-1 and TRBJ1-6; D is unresolved. Trimming took 1 base from V and 10 from J, leaving 5 bases between them. The CDR3 loop spans 12 amino acids. Germline-derived CDR1 and CDR2 are MGHRA and YSYEKL. CDR3 sequence: CASSQVRSPLHF. CDR3 nucleotide sequence: TGCGCCAGCAGCCAAGTTCGGTCACCCCTCCACTTT.

The V gene is TRBV19, the J gene TRBJ2-7; 11 bases fit TRBD1. Germline V CDR1 and CDR2: LNHDA, SQIVND (reference sequence). V lost 3 bases, J lost 5 bases, and 6 bases stayed unmatched. The CDR3 has 15 amino acids. CDR3 amino acids: CASSITRTGGDEQYF. The CDR3 bases are TGTGCCAGTAGTATTACGCGGACAGGGGGCGACGAGCAGTACTTC. The full variable domain, with the rest looked up from reference TRBV19 and TRBJ2-7, is DGGITQSPKYLFRKEGQNVTLSCEQNLNHDAMYWYRQDPGQGLRLIYYSQIVNDFQKGDIAEGYSVSREKKESFPLTVTSAQKNPTAFYLCASSITRTGGDEQYFGPGTRLTVT.

This rearrangement joins TRBV18 to TRBJ1-1, with D possibly TRBD1 on 5 matching bases. V was pared by 2 bases and J by 8 bases, with 15 bases between. Germline V gene sequence: CDR1 KGHSH, CDR2 LQKENI. This CDR3 comprises 14 residues. CDR3 sequence: CASSPLHRSSEAFF. The DNA of the CDR3 is TGTGCCAGCTCACCATTACACAGGAGCTCCGAAGCTTTCTTT. Using reference TRBV18 and TRBJ1-1 for the parts outside the CDR3, the full variable domain is NAGVMQNPRHLVRRRGQEARLRCSPMKGHSHVYWYRQLPEEGLKFMVYLQKENIIDESGMPKERFSAEFPKEGPSILRIQQVVRGDSAAYFCASSPLHRSSEAFFGQGTRLTVV.

This clone came up once. V and J are TRBV10-1 and TRBJ2-1; TRBD2 matches at 13 bases. This CDR3 has 15 amino acids. Germline CDR1 is WNHNN and CDR2 is SYGVQD (reference sequence). Trimming took 5 bases from V and 8 from J; bases not matched to a gene: 6. Written as DNA, the CDR3 is TGCGCCAGCAGTATAGGACTAGCGGGAGTCGATGAGCAGTTCTTC. Encoded protein: CASSIGLAGVDEQFF.